Listed here are 20 T cell receptor beta chains from one sample, sequenced in a study of T cell responses to AZD1222 COVID-19 vaccine (dated by TCRdb to about 2021). The method was the immunoSEQ multiplex PCR assay. TCRdb holds this immuneACCESS table with in-frame rearrangements only. Some clones are missing; in checked studies, unresolved V genes explain under half, and the rest has no known cause. The sample table shows roughly 30,000 clones, and around nine tenths are seen once. Of the sample, 1.3% falls within the top ten clones. The sample's time point label, decoded: baseline before first vaccination. The starting material was peripheral blood, obtained on day 0 of AZD1222 vaccination. Receptor source: an adult in good health.

The V gene is TRBV6-5, the J gene TRBJ1-6, with TRBD1 matching 10 bases. The CDR3 has 14 amino acids. Looked up from germline, CDR1 is MNHEY and CDR2 is SVGAGI. J lost 7 bases, V lost 7 bases, and 4 bases had no gene match. The DNA of the CDR3 is TGTGCCAGCACCCTGGACAGGGGGAATTCACCCCTCCACTTT. Residues: CASTLDRGNSPLHF.

The chain combines TRBV29-1 with TRBJ1-4; D is undetermined. This CDR3 comprises 11 residues. V gave up 5 bases and J gave up 2 bases, with 3 bases separating them. In germline, CDR1 is SQVTM, CDR2 ANQGSEA. CDR3 nucleotide sequence: TGCAGCGTTACCACTAATGAAAAACTGTTTTTT. This sequence encodes CSVTTNEKLFF.

The genes are TRBV11-2 and TRBJ2-7; D is perhaps TRBD2 (6 bases). The CDR3 is 17 amino acids. Trimming removed 2 bases at V and 2 bases at J, with 19 bases between. Germline loops: CDR1 SGHAT, CDR2 FQNNGV. The CDR3 DNA reads as TGTGCCAGCAGCTTACCTGGCAGCGGGTTAGGTCCCTACGAGCAGTACTTC. Translated: CASSLPGSGLGPYEQYF.

The chain uses TRBV19 and TRBJ1-6; TRBD1 matches 7 bases. The CDR3 length is 18 residues. CDR1 and CDR2 (germline): LNHDA, SQIVND (reference sequence). The ends lost 0 bases at V and 0 bases at J; junction bases unmatched: 5. CDR3 in DNA: TGTGCCAGTAGTATAGATGGGACAGAAAGCTCCTATAATTCACCCCTCCACTTT. This sequence encodes CASSIDGTESSYNSPLHF.

V is TRBV18 and J is TRBJ1-4; no clear D. CDR3 length: 14 amino acids. The ends were cut back, 6 bases at V and 1 base at J, with 9 bases in the middle. CDR1 is KGHSH, CDR2 LQKENI, per germline. The CDR3: CASSRALTNEKLFF. DNA of the CDR3: TGTGCCAGCTCTCGAGCTTTAACTAATGAAAAACTGTTTTTT.

This chain uses TRBV28 with TRBJ2-7; 10 bases fit TRBD2. The germline V gene encodes CDR1 MDHEN and CDR2 SYDVKM. After removal of 3 bases from V and 3 bases from J, the junction contained 8 bases not matched to a gene. CDR3 size: 16 residues. DNA for the CDR3: TGTGCCAGCAGTTTCCTACTAGCGGGAACCCTCTACGAGCAGTACTTC. Its translation is CASSFLLAGTLYEQYF.

The chain recombines TRBV6-5 with TRBJ1-4; the match to TRBD1 covers 8 bases. J lost 4 bases, V lost 6 bases, and 4 bases had no gene match. This CDR3 has 14 amino acids. CDR1 and CDR2 from the germline V gene are MNHEY and SVGAGI. CDR3 sequence (DNA): TGTGCCAGCAGGGGACAGGCCCGTAATGAAAAACTGTTTTTT. Residues: CASRGQARNEKLFF.

This chain uses TRBV12-3 or TRBV12-4 with TRBJ1-1, with 9 bases lining up with TRBD1. The CDR3 sequence is 13 residues long. The junction had 7 bases not matched to a gene; V was cut back by 7 bases and J by 7 bases. CDR3 in DNA: TGTGCCAGCATCATCGACAGGGGGGTTGAAGCTTTCTTT. Amino acids: CASIIDRGVEAFF.

The rearrangement joins TRBV7-9 to TRBJ1-1; D is ambiguous. CDR3 size: 13 residues. The germline gives CDR1 SEHNR, CDR2 FQNEAQ (reference sequence). Trimming left V 3 bases short and J 2 bases short, with 7 bases between. The CDR3: CASSFTLNTEAFF. CDR3 nucleotide sequence: TGTGCCAGCAGCTTCACACTAAACACTGAAGCTTTCTTT.

The CDR3 nucleotides read TGCGCCAGCAGCTCAGGACAGACAACTAACTATGGCTACACCTTC. It encodes CASSSGQTTNYGYTF. The chain carries TRBV5-1 and TRBJ1-2, with a weak D call TRBD1 (6 bases). V was cut by 3 bases and J by 0 bases, with 12 bases left in between. The CDR3 length is 15 residues. Germline V gene lookup returns CDR1 SGHRS and CDR2 YFSETQ. The full variable domain, its missing parts supplied by reference TRBV5-1 and TRBJ1-2, is KAGVTQTPRYLIKTRGQQVTLSCSPISGHRSVSWYQQTPGQGLQFLFEYFSETQRNKGNFPGRFSGRQFSNSRSEMNVSTLELGDSALYLCASSSGQTTNYGYTFGSGTRLTVV.

This rearrangement joins TRBV27 to TRBJ2-7, with D possibly being TRBD1 or TRBD2 (5 bases each). The CDR3 loop spans 13 amino acids. Trimming removed 3 bases from V and 7 bases from J, with 13 bases in between. Germline CDR1 MNHEY, CDR2 SMNVEV (reference sequence). CDR3: CASSFGTVLEQYF. For the CDR3, the DNA is TGTGCCAGCAGTTTTGGGACGGTCTTGGAGCAGTACTTC.

This sequence joins TRBV12-5 and TRBJ1-2; D is unresolved. The CDR3 has 14 amino acids. V was trimmed by 1 base and J by 4 bases, leaving 10 bases between them. The germline gives CDR1 LGHNT, CDR2 FRNRAP. The CDR3 here is CASGLEEATYGYTF. DNA of the CDR3: TGTGCTAGTGGTTTGGAGGAGGCCACCTATGGCTACACCTTC.

This chain joins TRBV13 and TRBJ2-7, with 8 bases identical to TRBD1. CDR1 is PRHDT, CDR2 FYEKMQ, per germline (reference sequence). The CDR3 spans 14 residues. With V trimmed by 3 bases and J by 5 bases, 6 bases remained unmatched. The CDR3 sequence: CASSLTGAGHEQYF. As DNA, the CDR3 is TGTGCCAGCAGCTTGACAGGGGCCGGCCACGAGCAGTACTTC. The whole variable domain, filled in from reference TRBV13 and TRBJ2-7, reads AAGVIQSPRHLIKEKRETATLKCYPIPRHDTVYWYQQGPGQDPQFLISFYEKMQSDKGSIPDRFSAQQFSDYHSELNMSSLELGDSALYFCASSLTGAGHEQYFGPGTRLTVT.

The chain links TRBV28 to TRBJ2-1; 11 nucleotides align to TRBD2. Per germline, CDR1 MDHEN and CDR2 SYDVKM. V dropped 8 bases and J dropped 8; count of bases not matched to a gene: 11. CDR3 length: 15 residues. The CDR3 sequence: CASVSLAGGLDEQFF. The CDR3 bases are TGTGCCAGCGTGAGCCTAGCGGGAGGTTTAGATGAGCAGTTCTTC. Looking up the rest from reference TRBV28 and TRBJ2-1 gives the full variable domain: DVKVTQSSRYLVKRTGEKVFLECVQDMDHENMFWYRQDPGLGLRLIYFSYDVKMKEKGDIPEGYSVSREKKERFSLILESASTNQTSMYLCASVSLAGGLDEQFFGPGTRLTVL.

CDR3 sequence: CASSPGEGTFNSPLHF. The DNA for the CDR3 is TGCGCCAGCAGCCCCGGGGAGGGGACCTTTAATTCACCCCTCCACTTT. This rearrangement joins TRBV5-1 to TRBJ1-6, with D possibly TRBD1 on 5 matching bases. The CDR3 length is 16 residues. Deletions cut 4 bases from V and 6 bases from J, with 17 bases between. CDR1 SGHRS and CDR2 YFSETQ come from the germline V gene.

V and J are TRBV5-6 and TRBJ1-1; D is uncertain. Germline V gives CDR1 SGHDT, CDR2 YYEEEE. V gave up 0 bases and J gave up 1 base, with 7 bases separating them. The CDR3 spans 14 residues. The CDR3 region has the DNA TGTGCCAGCAGCTTGGTAGGGAGGAACACTGAAGCTTTCTTT. Its translation: CASSLVGRNTEAFF.

The chain combines TRBV3-1 (or the pseudogene TRBV3-2) with TRBJ1-3; possibly TRBD1 for D (5 bases). The CDR3 loop spans 14 amino acids. Germline V CDR1 and CDR2: LGHDT, YNNKEL (reference sequence). Trimming pared 6 bases from V and 0 bases from J, leaving 9 bases between. CDR3 region: CASSPQGSGNTIYF. CDR3 nucleotides: TGTGCCAGCAGTCCCCAGGGCTCTGGAAACACCATATATTTT.

The CDR3 loop is CASSGLLNTEAFF. The CDR3 coding sequence is TGTGCCAGCAGCGGACTGCTGAACACTGAAGCTTTCTTT. This chain uses TRBV7-2 with TRBJ1-1; no reliable D call. Germline V gives CDR1 SGHTA, CDR2 FQGNSA. V dropped 5 bases and J dropped 0 bases, with 7 bases sitting between them. The length of the CDR3 is 13 residues.

The chain couples TRBV5-1 to TRBJ2-7, with TRBD2 matching over 7 bases. CDR1 and CDR2 (germline): SGHRS, YFSETQ. Trimming removed 3 bases from V and 2 bases from J; junction bases left unmatched: 11. The CDR3 sequence is 16 residues long. The CDR3 loop reads CASSSGGAGRAYEQYF. In nucleotides, the CDR3 is TGCGCCAGCAGCTCTGGCGGGGCAGGGAGGGCCTACGAGCAGTACTTC.

The chain couples TRBV18 to TRBJ1-1; D may be TRBD1 (5 bases). Germline V gene sequence: CDR1 KGHSH, CDR2 LQKENI. V shed 6 bases and J shed 0 bases, with 14 bases lying between them. The CDR3 runs to 15 residues. CDR3 DNA sequence: TGTGCCAGCTCGCGGGGCGGGATTTTGAACACTGAAGCTTTCTTT. It encodes CASSRGGILNTEAFF.